Below, 8 T cell receptor beta chains from the same sample are listed, as sequenced in a study of EBV T-cell therapy then PD-1 blockade in nasopharyngeal carcinoma. The repertoire was sequenced with immunoSEQ multiplex PCR; TCRdb's copy has only in-frame clones and lacks some. This sample carries 13,000 to 15,000 clones, around four fifths of them seen once, and the ten largest clones take 25% to 40%. Treatment defined: AdE1-LMPpoly-expanded autologous EBV-specific T-cell therapy followed by anti-PD-1 nivolumab. Their antigen targets remain unknown. This material consisted of CD8+ T cells from blood, taken around day 100 from a patient whose treatment included autologous EBV-specific T cells and nivolumab. The receptors were sampled from a man aged 35 to 55 with nasopharyngeal carcinoma.

In nucleotides, the CDR3 is TGTGCCAGCAGCTTAGACAGGGGTTACGAGCAGTACTTC. This encodes CASSLDRGYEQYF. This chain uses TRBV7-3 with TRBJ2-7, with 8 bases that match TRBD1. CDR3 length equals 13 residues. With 2 bases clipped from V and 4 bases from J, the junction kept 1 base outside the gene matches. Germline CDR1 reads SGHTA; CDR2 reads FQGTGA.

This sequence joins TRBV9 and TRBJ1-5; a weak D match, TRBD1 (5 bases). V was pared by 5 bases and J by 6 bases, with 18 bases between. The CDR3 covers 15 residues. The germline CDR1 and CDR2 sequences are SGDLS and YYNGEE. The DNA of the CDR3 is TGTGCCAGCAGTGGGGACGGGGCGCAGGGTCAGCCCCAGCATTTT. As protein: CASSGDGAQGQPQHF.

This chain links TRBV4-3 with TRBJ1-6; 8 nucleotides align to TRBD1. Looked up from germline, CDR1 is LGHNA and CDR2 is YSLEER. The CDR3 loop spans 14 amino acids. V was pared by 5 bases and J by 7 bases, with 4 bases of the junction left unmatched. CDR3 DNA sequence: TGCGCCAGCAGCGCACAGGGGGGGAATTCACCCCTCCACTTT. It encodes CASSAQGGNSPLHF.

By sample share, this clone is large (0.1 to 1%). In nucleotides, the CDR3 is TGCGCCAGCAGCCCGACCTCGACAGGGAACACTGAAGCTTTCTTT. Translated: CASSPTSTGNTEAFF. The chain links TRBV4-1 to TRBJ1-1, with a possible D match to TRBD1 (6 bases). CDR1 MGHRA and CDR2 YSYEKL come from the germline V gene. This CDR3 has 15 amino acids. The V end was cut by 4 bases, the J end by 1 base, with 13 bases between.

This clone was seen a single time. Germline and junction disagree at one end, which may indicate a read error. The V gene is TRBV2, the J gene TRBJ2-7; 10 positions agree with TRBD1. CDR3 size: 14 residues. The V gene's germline CDR1 is SNHLY and CDR2 FYNNEI. In nucleotides, the CDR3 is TGTGCCAGCTGTGACAGGGGGCATCCCTACGAGCAGTACTTC. Translation gives CASCDRGHPYEQYF.

This clone was counted a few times. V is TRBV2 and J is TRBJ2-7; 7 positions match TRBD1. This CDR3 has 17 residues. Germline V lookup: CDR1 SNHLY, CDR2 FYNNEI. The V segment lost 4 bases and the J segment 4 bases; nucleotides outside the gene matches: 16. This CDR3 is CASSAPKLRQGGYEQYF. CDR3 in DNA: TGTGCCAGCAGTGCACCCAAACTGAGACAGGGTGGTTACGAGCAGTACTTC.

The gene calls are TRBV5-1 and TRBJ2-7, with TRBD2 identical over 10 bases. This CDR3 is 15 amino acids long. CDR1 and CDR2 (germline): SGHRS, YFSETQ. V trimming: 2 bases; J trimming: 1 base; junction bases outside the gene matches: 3. The CDR3 nucleotides are TGCGCCAGCAGCTTCAGGACTAGCGGATCCTACGAGCAGTACTTC. Encoded protein: CASSFRTSGSYEQYF.

This chain connects TRBV6-2 or TRBV6-3 to TRBJ2-2; unclear D gene. This CDR3 is 13 amino acids long. Per the germline V gene, CDR1 is MNHEY and CDR2 is SVGEGT. V lost 5 bases and J lost 8, with 12 bases in between. CDR3 DNA sequence: TGTGCCAGCAGTAGCCCTCGCGCGGGGGAGCTGTTTTTT. This gives the protein CASSSPRAGELFF.